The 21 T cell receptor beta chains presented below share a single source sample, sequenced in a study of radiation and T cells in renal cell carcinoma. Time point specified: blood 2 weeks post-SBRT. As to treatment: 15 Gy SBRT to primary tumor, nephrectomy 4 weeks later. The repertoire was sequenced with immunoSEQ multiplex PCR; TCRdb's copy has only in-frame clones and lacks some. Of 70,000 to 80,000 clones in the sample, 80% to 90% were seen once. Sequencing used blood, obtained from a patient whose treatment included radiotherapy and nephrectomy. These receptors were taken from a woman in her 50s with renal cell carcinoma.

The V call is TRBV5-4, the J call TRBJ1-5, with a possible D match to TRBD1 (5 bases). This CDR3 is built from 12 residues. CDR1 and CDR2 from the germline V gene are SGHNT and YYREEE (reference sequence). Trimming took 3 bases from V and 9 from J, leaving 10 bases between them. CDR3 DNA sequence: TGTGCCAGCAGCTGGGACGACGGGCCCCAGCATTTT. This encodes CASSWDDGPQHF. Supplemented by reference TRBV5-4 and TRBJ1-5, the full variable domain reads ETGVTQSPTHLIKTRGQQVTLRCSSQSGHNTVSWYQQALGQGPQFIFQYYREEENGRGNFPPRFSGLQFPNYSSELNVNALELDDSALYLCASSWDDGPQHFGDGTRLSIL.

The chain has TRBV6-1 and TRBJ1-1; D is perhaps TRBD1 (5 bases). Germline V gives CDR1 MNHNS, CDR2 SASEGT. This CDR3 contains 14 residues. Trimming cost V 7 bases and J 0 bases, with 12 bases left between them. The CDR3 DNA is TGTGCCAGCACCTCGGGGGGTATGAACACTGAAGCTTTCTTT. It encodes CASTSGGMNTEAFF.

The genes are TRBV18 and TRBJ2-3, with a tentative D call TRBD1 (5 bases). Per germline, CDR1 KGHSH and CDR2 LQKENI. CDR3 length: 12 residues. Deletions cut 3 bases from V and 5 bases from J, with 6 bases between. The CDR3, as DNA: TGTGCCAGCTCACCCACAGGAGATACGCAGTATTTT. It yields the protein CASSPTGDTQYF.

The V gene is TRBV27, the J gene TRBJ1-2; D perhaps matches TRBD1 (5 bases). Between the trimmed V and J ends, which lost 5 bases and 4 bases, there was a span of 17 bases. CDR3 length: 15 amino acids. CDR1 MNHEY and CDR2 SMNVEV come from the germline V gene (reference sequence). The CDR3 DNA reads TGTGCCAGCAGTCCTTTCAGGGAGAAACCCTATGGCTACACCTTC. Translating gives CASSPFREKPYGYTF.

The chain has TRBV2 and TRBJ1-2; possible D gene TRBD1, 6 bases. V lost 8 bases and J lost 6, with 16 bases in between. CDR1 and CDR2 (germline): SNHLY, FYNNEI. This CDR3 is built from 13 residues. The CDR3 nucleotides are TGTGCCAGCTCCCAGGGGCGAGGGGATGGCTACACCTTC. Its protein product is CASSQGRGDGYTF.

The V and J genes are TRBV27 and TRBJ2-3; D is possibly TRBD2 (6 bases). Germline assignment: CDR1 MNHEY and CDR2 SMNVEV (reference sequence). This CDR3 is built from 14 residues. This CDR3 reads CASRVGTSTDTQYF. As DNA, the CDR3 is TGTGCTTCCAGGGTCGGGACTAGCACAGATACGCAGTATTTT.

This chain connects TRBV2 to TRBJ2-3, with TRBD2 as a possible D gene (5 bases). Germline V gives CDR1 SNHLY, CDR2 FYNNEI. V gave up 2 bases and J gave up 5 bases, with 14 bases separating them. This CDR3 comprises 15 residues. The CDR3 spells CASSESSSTGDTQYF. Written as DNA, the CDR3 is TGTGCCAGCAGTGAAAGTTCTAGCACTGGAGATACGCAGTATTTT.

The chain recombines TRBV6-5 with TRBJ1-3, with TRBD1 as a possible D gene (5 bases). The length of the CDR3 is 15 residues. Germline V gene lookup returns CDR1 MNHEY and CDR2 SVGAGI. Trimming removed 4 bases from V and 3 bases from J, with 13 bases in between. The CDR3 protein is CASSSDRSSGNTIYF. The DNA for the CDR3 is TGTGCCAGCAGTTCCGACAGATCGAGTGGAAACACCATATATTTT.

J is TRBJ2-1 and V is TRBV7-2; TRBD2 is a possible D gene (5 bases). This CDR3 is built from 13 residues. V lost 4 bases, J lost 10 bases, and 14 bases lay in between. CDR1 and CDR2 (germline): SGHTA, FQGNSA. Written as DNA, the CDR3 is TGTGCCAGCAGCTCCTACGGGGTCGAGGAGCAGTTCTTC. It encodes CASSSYGVEEQFF. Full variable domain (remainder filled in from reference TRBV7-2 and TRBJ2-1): GAGVSQSPSNKVTEKGKDVELRCDPISGHTALYWYRQSLGQGLEFLIYFQGNSAPDKSGLPSDRFSAERTGGSVSTLTIQRTQQEDSAVYLCASSSYGVEEQFFGPGTRLTVL.

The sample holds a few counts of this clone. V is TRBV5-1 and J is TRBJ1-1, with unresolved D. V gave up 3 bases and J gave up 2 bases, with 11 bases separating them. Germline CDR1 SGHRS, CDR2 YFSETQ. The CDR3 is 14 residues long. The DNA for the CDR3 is TGCGCCAGCAGCTCCAATGTAGAAAACACTGAAGCTTTCTTT. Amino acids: CASSSNVENTEAFF.

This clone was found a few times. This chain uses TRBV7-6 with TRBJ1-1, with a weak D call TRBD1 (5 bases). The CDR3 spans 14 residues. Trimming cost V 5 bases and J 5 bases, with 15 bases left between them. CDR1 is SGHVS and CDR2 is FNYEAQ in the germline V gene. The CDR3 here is CASSNLQERTEAFF. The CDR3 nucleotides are TGTGCCAGCAGCAACTTACAGGAGAGGACTGAAGCTTTCTTT. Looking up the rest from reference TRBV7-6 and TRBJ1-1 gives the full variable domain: GAGVSQSPRYKVTKRGQDVALRCDPISGHVSLYWYRQALGQGPEFLTYFNYEAQQDKSGLPNDRFSAERPEGSISTLTIQRTEQRDSAMYRCASSNLQERTEAFFGQGTRLTVV.

CDR3 protein: CATQITGELFF. CDR3 in DNA: TGTGCCACCCAAATCACCGGGGAGCTGTTTTTT. The chain combines TRBV28 with TRBJ2-2; D is unresolved. The germline V gene encodes CDR1 MDHEN and CDR2 SYDVKM. Trimming removed 10 bases from V and 4 bases from J, with 7 bases in between. There are 11 residues in the CDR3.

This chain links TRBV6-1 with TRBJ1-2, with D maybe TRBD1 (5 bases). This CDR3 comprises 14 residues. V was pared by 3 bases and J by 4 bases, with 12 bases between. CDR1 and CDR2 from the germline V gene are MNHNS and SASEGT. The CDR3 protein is CASSDRVRTYGYTF. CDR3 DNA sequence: TGTGCCAGCAGTGACAGGGTTAGGACCTATGGCTACACCTTC.

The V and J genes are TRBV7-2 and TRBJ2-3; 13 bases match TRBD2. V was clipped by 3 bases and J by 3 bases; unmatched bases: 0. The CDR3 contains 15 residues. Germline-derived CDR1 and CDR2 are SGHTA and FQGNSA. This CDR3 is CASSLTSGGTDTQYF. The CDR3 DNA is TGTGCCAGCAGCTTGACTAGCGGGGGGACAGATACGCAGTATTTT.

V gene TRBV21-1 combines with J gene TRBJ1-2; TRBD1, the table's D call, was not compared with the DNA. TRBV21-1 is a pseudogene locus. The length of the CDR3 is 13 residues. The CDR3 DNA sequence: TGTGCCAGCAGCAAAGTGGCAGGGGATGGCTACACCTTC. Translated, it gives CASSKVAGDGYTF.

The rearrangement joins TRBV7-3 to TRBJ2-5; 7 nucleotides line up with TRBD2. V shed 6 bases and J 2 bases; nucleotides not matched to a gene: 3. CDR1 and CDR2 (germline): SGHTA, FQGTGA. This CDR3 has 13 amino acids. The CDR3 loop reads CASSREVQETQYF. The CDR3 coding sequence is TGTGCCAGCAGTCGGGAGGTACAAGAGACCCAGTACTTC.

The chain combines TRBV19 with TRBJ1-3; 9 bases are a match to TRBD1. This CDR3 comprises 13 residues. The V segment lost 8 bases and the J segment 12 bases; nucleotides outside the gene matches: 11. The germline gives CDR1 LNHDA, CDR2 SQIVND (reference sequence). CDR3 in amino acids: CASGDRASGDIYF. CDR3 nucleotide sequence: TGTGCCAGTGGGGACAGGGCCTCGGGCGACATATATTTT. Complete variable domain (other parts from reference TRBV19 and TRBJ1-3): DGGITQSPKYLFRKEGQNVTLSCEQNLNHDAMYWYRQDPGQGLRLIYYSQIVNDFQKGDIAEGYSVSREKKESFPLTVTSAQKNPTAFYLCASGDRASGDIYFGEGSWLTVV.

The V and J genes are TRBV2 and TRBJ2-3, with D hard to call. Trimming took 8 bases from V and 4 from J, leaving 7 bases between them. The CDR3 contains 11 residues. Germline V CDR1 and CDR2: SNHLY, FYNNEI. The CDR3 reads CASCRADTQYF. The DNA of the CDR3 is TGTGCCAGCTGCCGGGCAGATACGCAGTATTTT.

In DNA form, the CDR3 reads TGTGCCAGCAGCCTAGCGGGATCGGGCAAAAACATTCAGTACTTC. This encodes CASSLAGSGKNIQYF. V is TRBV7-3 and J is TRBJ2-4; 9 bases align to TRBD2. J lost 3 bases, V lost 5 bases, and 5 bases had no gene match. From germline, CDR1 is SGHTA and CDR2 FQGTGA. The CDR3 has 15 residues.

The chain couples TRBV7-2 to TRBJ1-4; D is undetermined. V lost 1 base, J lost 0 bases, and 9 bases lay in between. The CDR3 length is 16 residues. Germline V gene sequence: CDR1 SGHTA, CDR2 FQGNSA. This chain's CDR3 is CASSLVGRATNEKLFF. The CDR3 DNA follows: TGTGCCAGCAGCTTAGTGGGCCGAGCAACTAATGAAAAACTGTTTTTT.

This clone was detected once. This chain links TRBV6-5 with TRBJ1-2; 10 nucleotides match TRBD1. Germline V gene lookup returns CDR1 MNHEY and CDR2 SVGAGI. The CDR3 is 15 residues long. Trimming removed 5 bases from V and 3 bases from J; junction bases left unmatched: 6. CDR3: CASSPWTGGYYGYTF. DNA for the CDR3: TGTGCCAGCAGTCCATGGACAGGGGGATACTATGGCTACACCTTC.